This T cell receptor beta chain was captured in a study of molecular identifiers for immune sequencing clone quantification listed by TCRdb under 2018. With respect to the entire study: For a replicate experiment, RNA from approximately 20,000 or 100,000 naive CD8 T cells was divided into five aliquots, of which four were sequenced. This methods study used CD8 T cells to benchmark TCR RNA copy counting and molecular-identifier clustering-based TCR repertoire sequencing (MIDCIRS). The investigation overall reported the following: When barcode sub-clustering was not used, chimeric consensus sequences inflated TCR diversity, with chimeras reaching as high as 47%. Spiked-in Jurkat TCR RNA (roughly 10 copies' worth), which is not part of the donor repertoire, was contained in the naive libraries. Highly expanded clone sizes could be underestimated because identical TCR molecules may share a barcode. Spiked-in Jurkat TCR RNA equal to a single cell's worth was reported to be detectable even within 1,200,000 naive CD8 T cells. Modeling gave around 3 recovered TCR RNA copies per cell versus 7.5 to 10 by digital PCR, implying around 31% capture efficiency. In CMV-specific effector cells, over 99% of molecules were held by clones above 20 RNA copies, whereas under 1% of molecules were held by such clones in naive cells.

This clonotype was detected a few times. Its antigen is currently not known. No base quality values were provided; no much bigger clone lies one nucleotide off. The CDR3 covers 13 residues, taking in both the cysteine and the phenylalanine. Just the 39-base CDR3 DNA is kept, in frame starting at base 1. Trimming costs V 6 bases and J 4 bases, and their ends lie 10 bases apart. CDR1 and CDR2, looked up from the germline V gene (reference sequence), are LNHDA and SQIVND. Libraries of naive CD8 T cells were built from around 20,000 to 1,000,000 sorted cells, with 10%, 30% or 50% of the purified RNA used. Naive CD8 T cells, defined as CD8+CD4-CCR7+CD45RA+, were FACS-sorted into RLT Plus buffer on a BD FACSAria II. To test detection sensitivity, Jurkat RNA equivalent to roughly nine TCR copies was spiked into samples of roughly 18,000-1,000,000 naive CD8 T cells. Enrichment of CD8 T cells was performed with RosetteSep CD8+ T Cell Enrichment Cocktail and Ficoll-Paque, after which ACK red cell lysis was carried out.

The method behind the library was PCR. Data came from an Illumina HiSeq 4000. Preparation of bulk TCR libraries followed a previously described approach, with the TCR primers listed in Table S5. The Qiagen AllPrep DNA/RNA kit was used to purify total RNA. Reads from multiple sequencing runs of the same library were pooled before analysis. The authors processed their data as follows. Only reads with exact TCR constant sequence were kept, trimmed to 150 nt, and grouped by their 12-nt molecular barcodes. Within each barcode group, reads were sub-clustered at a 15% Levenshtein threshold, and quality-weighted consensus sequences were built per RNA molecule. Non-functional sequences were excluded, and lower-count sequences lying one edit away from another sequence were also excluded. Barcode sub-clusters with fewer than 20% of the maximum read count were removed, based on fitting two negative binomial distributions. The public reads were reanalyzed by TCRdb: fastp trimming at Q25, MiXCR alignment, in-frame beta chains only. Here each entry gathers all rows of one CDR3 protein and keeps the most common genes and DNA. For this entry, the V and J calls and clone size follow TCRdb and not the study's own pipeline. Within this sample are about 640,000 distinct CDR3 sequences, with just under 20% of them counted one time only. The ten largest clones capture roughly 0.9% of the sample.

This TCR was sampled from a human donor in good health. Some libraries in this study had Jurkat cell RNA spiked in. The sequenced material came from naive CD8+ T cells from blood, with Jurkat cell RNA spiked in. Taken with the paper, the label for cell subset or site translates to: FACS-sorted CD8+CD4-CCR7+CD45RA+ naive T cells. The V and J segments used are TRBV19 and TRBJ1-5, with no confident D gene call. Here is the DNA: TGTGCCAGTAGAGCTCTCCGAAATCAGCCCCAGCATTTT. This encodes CASRALRNQPQHF.